This T cell receptor beta chain was recovered during a study of blood T cell repertoires in COVID-19. This CDR3 is 14 amino acids long. J lost 10 bases, V lost 3 bases, and 10 bases had no gene match. Germline-derived CDR1 and CDR2 are SGDLS and YYNGEE. Libraries were prepared by immunoSEQ multiplex PCR; TCRdb keeps only in-frame clonotypes and omits some of them. There are about 410,000 clones in the sample; just over 85% occur only once, and approximately 1.4% lies in the top ten. V gene TRBV9 combines with J gene TRBJ2-1, with 7 nucleotides matching TRBD2. The clonotype originates from a woman in her thirties with active or convalescent COVID-19. The sample taken for sequencing was peripheral blood. The CDR3 here is CASSAPGGRDEQFF. In nucleotides, the CDR3 is TGTGCCAGCAGCGCCCCGGGAGGACGGGACGAGCAGTTCTTC.